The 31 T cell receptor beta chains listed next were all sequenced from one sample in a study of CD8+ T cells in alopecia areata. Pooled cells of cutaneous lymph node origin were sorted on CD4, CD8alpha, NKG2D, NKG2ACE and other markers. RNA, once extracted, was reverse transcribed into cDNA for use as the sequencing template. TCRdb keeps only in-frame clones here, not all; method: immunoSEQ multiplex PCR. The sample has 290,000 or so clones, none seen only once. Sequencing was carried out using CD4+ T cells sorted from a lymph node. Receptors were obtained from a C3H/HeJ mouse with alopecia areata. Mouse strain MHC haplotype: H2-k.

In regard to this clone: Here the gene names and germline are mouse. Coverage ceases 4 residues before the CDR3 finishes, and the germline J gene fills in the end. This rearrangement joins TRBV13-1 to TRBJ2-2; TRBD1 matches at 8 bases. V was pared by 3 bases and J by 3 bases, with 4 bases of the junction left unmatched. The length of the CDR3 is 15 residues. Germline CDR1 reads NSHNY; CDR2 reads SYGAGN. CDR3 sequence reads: CASSVTGVDTGQLYF. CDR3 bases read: TGTGCCAGCAGTGTGACAGGGGTGGACACCGGG.

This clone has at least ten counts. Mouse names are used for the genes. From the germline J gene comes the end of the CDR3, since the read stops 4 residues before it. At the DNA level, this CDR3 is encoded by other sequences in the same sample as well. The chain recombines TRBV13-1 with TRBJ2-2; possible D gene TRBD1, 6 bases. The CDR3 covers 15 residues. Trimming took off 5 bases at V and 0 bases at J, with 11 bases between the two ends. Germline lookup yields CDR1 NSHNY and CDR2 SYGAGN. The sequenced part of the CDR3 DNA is TGTGCCAGCAGCGAGGGACAACCAAACACCGGG. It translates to CASSEGQPNTG. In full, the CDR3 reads CASSEGQPNTGQLYF.

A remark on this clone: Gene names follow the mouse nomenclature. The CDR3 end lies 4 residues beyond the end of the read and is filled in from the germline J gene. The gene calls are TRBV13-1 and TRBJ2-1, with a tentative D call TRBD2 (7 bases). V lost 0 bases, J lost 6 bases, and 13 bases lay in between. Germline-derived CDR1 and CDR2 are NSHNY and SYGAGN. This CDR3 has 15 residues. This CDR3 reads CASSDVLGAPAEQFF. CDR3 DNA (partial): TGTGCCAGCAGTGATGTTCTGGGGGCGCCTGCT.

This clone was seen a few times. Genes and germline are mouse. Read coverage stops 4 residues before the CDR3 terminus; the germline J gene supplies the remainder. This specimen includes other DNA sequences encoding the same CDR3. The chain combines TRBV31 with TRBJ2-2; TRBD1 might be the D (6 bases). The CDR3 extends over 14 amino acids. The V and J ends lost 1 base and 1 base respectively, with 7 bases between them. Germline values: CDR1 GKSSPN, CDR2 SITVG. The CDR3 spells CAWSPTGNTGQLYF. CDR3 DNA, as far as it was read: TGTGCCTGGAGTCCGACAGGAAACACCGGG.

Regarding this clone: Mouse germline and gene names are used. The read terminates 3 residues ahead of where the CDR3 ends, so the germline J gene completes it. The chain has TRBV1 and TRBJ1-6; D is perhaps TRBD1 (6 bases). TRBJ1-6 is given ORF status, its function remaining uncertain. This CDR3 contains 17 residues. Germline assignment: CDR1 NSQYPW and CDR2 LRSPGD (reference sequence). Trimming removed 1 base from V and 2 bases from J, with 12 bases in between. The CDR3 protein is CTCSAVQGRAYNSPLYF. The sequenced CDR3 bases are TGCACCTGCAGTGCAGTCCAGGGGAGGGCCTATAATTCGCCC.

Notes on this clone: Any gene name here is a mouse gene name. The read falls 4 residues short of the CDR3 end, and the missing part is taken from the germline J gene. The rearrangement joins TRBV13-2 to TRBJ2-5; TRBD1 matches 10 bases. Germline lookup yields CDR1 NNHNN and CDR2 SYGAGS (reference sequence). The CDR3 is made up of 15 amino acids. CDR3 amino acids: CASGDAWDRGDTQYF. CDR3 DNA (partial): TGTGCCAGCGGTGATGCATGGGACAGGGGTGAC.

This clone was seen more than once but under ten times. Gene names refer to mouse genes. The sequenced part of the CDR3 DNA is TGTGCCAGCAGTGATGTTGACTGGGGGGGAGAA. Amino acids: CASSDVDWGGE. The full CDR3 protein is CASSDVDWGGETLYF. V gene TRBV13-1 combines with J gene TRBJ2-3, with 11 bases lining up with TRBD2. The CDR3 extends 4 residues past the end of the read, so its final part is completed from the germline J gene. The CDR3 consists of 15 residues. CDR1 NSHNY and CDR2 SYGAGN come from the germline V gene.

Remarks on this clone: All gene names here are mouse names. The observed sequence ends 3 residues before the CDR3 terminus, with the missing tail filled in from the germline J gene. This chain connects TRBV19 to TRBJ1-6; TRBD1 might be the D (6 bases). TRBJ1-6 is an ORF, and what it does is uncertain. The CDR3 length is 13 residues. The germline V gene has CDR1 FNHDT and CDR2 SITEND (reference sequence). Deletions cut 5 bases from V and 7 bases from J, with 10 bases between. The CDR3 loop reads CASREGGNSPLYF. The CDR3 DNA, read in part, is TGTGCCAGCAGAGAGGGGGGGAATTCGCCC.

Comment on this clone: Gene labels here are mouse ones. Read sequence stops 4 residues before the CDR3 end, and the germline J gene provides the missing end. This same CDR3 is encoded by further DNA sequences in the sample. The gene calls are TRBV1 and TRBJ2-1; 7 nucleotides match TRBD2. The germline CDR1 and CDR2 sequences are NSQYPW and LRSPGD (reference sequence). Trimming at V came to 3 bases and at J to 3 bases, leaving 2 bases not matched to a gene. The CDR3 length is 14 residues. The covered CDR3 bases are TGCACCTGCAGTGCCCTGGGGGTCTATGCT. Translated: CTCSALGVYA. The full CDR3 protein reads CTCSALGVYAEQFF. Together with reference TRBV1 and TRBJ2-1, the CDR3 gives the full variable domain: VTLLEQNPRWRLVPRGQAVNLRCILKNSQYPWMSWYQQDLQKQLQWLFTLRSPGDKEVKSLPGADYLATRVTDTELRLQVANMSQGRTLYCTCSALGVYAEQFFGPGTRLTVL.

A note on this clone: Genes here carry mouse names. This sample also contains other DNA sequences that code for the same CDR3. The CDR3 here is CASSIGTGDEQYF. The sequenced part of the CDR3 DNA is TGTGCCAGCAGTATAGGGACTGGAGAT. V usage is TRBV19 and J usage is TRBJ2-7; 7 positions agree with TRBD2. The read ends 4 residues before the CDR3 terminus; that terminus is restored from the germline J gene. The CDR3 consists of 13 residues. CDR1 and CDR2 from the germline V gene are FNHDT and SITEND (reference sequence). Looking up the rest from reference TRBV19 and TRBJ2-7 gives the full variable domain: GGIITQTPKFLIGQEGQKLTLKCQQNFNHDTMYWYRQDSGKGLRLIYYSITENDLQKGDLSEGYDASREKKSSFSLTVTSAQKNEMAVFLCASSIGTGDEQYFGPGTRLTVL.

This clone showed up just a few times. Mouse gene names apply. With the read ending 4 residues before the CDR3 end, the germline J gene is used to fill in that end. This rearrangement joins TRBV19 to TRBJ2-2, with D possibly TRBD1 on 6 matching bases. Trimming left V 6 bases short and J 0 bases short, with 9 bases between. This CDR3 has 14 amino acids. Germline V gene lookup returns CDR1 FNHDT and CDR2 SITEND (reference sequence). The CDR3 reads CASTGQPNTGQLYF. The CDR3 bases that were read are TGTGCCAGCACAGGACAGCCAAACACCGGG.

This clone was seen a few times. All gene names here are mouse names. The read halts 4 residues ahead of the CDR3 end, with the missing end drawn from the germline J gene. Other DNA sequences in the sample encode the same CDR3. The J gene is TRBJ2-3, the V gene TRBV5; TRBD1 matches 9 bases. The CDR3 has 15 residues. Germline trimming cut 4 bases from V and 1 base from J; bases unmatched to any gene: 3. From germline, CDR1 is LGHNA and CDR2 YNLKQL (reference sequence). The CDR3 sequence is CASSPRDRGAETLYF. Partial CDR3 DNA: TGTGCCAGCAGCCCACGGGACAGGGGTGCAGAA.

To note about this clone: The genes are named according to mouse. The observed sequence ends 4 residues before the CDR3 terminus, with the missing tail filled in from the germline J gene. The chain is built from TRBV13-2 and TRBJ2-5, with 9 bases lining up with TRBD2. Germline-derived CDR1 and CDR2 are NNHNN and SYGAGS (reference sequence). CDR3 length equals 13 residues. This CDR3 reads CASGWGGRDTQYF. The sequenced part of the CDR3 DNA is TGTGCCAGCGGATGGGGGGGCCGAGAC.

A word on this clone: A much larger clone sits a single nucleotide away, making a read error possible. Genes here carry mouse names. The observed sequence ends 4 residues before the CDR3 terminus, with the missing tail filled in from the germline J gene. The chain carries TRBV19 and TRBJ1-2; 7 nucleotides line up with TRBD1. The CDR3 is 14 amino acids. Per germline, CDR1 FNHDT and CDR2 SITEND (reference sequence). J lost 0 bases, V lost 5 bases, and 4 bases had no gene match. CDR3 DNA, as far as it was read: TGTGCCAGCAGAGCCGGGACAGCAAACTCC. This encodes CASRAGTANS. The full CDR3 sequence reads CASRAGTANSDYTF.

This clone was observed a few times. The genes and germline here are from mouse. CDR3 DNA, as far as it was read: TGTGCCTGGAGTCTAAGGGGCTCC. It translates to CAWSLRGS. The full CDR3 protein reads CAWSLRGSDYTF. The chain links TRBV31 to TRBJ1-2, with D possibly matching TRBD1 (5 bases). Coverage ceases 4 residues before the CDR3 finishes, and the germline J gene fills in the end. This CDR3 is built from 12 residues. Trimming cost V 0 bases and J 4 bases, with 6 bases left between them. The V gene's germline CDR1 is GKSSPN and CDR2 SITVG. The full variable domain, with the rest looked up from reference TRBV31 and TRBJ1-2, is AQTIHQWPVAEIKAVGSPLSLGCTIKGKSSPNLYWYWQATGGTLQQLFYSITVGQVESVVQLNLSASRPKDDQFILSTEKLLLSHSGFYLCAWSLRGSDYTFGSGTRLLVI.

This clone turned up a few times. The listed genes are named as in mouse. CDR3 residues: CASSPHRQHYNSPLYF. Incomplete CDR3 DNA: TGTGCCAGCAGTCCCCATCGACAACACTATAATTCGCCC. The chain couples TRBV19 to TRBJ1-6; D unresolved. The sequenced fragment ends 3 residues before the CDR3 boundary, so the rest is inferred from the germline J gene. TRBJ1-6 is labeled an ORF, and its function is uncertain. Trimming took 4 bases from V and 3 from J, leaving 14 bases between them. Germline V gene sequence: CDR1 FNHDT, CDR2 SITEND (reference sequence). The CDR3 is 16 amino acids.

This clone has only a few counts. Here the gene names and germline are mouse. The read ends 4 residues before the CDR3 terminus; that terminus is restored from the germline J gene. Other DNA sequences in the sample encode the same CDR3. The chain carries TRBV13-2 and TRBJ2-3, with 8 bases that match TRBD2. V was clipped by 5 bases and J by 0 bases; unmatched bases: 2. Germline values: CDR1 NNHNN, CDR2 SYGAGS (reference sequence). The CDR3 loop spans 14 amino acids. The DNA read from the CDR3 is TGTGCCAGCGGGTCTGGGGGGAGTGCAGAA. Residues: CASGSGGSAE. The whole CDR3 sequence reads CASGSGGSAETLYF.

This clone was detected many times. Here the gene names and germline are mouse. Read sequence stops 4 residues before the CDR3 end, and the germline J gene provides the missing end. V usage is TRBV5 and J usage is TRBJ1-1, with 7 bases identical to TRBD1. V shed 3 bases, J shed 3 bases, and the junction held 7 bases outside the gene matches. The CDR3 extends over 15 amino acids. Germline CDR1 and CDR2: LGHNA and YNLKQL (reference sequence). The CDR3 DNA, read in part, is TGTGCCAGCAGCCATGGGAGACAGGGTGACACA. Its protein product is CASSHGRQGDT. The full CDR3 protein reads CASSHGRQGDTEVFF.

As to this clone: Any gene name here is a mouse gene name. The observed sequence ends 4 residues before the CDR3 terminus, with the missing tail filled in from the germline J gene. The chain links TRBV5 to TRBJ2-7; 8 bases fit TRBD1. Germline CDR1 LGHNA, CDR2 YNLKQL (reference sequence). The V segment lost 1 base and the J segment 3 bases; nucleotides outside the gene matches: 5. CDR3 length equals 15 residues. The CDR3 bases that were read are TGTGCCAGCAGCCAAGCGGGACAGGTGATCTAT. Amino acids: CASSQAGQVIY. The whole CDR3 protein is CASSQAGQVIYEQYF.

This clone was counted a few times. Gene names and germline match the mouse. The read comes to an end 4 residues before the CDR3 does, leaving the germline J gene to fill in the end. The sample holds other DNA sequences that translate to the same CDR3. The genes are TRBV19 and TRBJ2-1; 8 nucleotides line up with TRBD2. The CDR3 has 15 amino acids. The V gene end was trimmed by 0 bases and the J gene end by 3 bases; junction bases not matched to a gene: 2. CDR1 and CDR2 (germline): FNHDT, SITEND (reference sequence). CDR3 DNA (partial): TGTGCCAGCAGTATAGAAACTGGGGGCTATGCT. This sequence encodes CASSIETGGYA. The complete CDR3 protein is CASSIETGGYAEQFF.

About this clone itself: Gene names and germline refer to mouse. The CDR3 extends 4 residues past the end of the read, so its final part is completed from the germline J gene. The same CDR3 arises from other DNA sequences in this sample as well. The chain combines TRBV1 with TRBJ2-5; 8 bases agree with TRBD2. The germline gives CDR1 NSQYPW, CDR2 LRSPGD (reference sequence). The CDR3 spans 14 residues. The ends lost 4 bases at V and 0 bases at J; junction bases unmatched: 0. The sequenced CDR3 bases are TGCACCTGCAGTGGGACTGGGAACCAAGAC. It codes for CTCSGTGNQD. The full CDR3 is CTCSGTGNQDTQYF.

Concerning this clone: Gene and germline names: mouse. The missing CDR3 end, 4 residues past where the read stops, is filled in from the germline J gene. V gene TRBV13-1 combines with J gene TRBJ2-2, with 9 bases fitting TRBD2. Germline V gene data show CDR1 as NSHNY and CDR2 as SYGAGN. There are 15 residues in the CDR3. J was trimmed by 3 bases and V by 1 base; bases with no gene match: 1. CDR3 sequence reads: CASSDNWGDTGQLYF. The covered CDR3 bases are TGTGCCAGCAGTGATAACTGGGGGGACACCGGG.

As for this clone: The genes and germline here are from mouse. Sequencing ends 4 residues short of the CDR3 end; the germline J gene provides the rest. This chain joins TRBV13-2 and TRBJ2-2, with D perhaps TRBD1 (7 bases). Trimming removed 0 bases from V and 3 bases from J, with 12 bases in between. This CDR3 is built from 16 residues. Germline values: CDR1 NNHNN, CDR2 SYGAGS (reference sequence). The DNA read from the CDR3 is TGTGCCAGCGGTGATGCCCGCAGGGGGGACACCGGG. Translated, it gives CASGDARRGDTG. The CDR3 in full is CASGDARRGDTGQLYF.

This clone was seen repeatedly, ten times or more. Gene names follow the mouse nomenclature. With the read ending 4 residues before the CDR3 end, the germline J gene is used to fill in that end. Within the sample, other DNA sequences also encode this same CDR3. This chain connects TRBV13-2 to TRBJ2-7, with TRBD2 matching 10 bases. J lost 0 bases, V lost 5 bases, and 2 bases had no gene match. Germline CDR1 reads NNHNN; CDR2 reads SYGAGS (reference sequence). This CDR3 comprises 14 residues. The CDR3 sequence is CASGDWGSSYEQYF. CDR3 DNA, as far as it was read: TGTGCCAGCGGGGACTGGGGGAGCTCCTAT.

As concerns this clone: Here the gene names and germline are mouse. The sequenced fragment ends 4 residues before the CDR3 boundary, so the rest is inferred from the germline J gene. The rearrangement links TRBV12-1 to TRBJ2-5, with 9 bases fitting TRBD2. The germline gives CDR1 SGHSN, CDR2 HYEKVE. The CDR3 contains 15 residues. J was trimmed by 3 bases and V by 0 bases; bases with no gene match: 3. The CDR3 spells CASSLGGTGQDTQYF. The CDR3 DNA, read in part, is TGTGCCAGCTCTCTCGGTGGGACTGGGCAAGAC.

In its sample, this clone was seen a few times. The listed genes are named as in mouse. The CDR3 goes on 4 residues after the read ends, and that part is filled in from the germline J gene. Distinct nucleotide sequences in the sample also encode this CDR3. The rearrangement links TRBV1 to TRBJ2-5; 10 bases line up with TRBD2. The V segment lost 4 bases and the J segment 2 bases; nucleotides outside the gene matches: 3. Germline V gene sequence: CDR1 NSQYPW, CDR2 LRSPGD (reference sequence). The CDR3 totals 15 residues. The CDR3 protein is CTCSGTGGGQDTQYF. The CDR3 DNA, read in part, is TGCACCTGCAGTGGAACTGGGGGGGGCCAAGAC.

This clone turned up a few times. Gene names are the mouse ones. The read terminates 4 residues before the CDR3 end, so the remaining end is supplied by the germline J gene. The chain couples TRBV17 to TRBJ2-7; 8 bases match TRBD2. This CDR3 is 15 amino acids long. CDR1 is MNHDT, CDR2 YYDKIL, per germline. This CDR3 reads CASSRARGGPYEQYF. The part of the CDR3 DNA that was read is TGTGCTAGCAGTAGAGCGAGGGGGGGCCCATAT.

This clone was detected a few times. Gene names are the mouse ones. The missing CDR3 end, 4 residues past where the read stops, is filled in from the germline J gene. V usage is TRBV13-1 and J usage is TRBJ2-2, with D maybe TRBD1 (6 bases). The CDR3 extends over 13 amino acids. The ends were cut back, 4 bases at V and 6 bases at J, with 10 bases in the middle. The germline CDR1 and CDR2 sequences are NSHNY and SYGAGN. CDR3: CASSRQDAGQLYF. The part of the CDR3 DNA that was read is TGTGCCAGCAGTCGACAGGACGCCGGG.

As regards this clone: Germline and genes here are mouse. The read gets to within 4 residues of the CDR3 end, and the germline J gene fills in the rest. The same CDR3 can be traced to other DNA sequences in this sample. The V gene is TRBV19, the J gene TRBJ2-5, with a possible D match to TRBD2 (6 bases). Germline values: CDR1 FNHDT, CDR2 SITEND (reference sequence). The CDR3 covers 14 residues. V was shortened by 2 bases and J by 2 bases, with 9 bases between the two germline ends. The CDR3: CASSIGGGQDTQYF. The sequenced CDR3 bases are TGTGCCAGCAGTATTGGGGGTGGCCAAGAC. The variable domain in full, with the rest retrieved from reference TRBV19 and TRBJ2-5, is GGIITQTPKFLIGQEGQKLTLKCQQNFNHDTMYWYRQDSGKGLRLIYYSITENDLQKGDLSEGYDASREKKSSFSLTVTSAQKNEMAVFLCASSIGGGQDTQYFGPGTRLLVL.

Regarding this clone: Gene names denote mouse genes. Partial CDR3 DNA: TGTGCCTGGAGTCTGGGGGGGAAGGCAGAA. As protein: CAWSLGGKAE. The full-length CDR3 reads as CAWSLGGKAETLYF. The rearrangement links TRBV31 to TRBJ2-3, with TRBD2 matching 7 bases. The missing CDR3 end, 4 residues past where the read stops, is filled in from the germline J gene. The germline V gene has CDR1 GKSSPN and CDR2 SITVG. Trimming took 0 bases from V and 3 from J; bases not matched to a gene: 3. The CDR3 spans 14 residues. Supplemented by reference TRBV31 and TRBJ2-3, the full variable domain reads AQTIHQWPVAEIKAVGSPLSLGCTIKGKSSPNLYWYWQATGGTLQQLFYSITVGQVESVVQLNLSASRPKDDQFILSTEKLLLSHSGFYLCAWSLGGKAETLYFGSGTRLTVL.

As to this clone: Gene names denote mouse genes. The CDR3 reads CTCSAGVGGGNTLYF. The sequenced CDR3 bases are TGCACCTGCAGTGCAGGAGTGGGGGGTGGGAAC. The rearrangement joins TRBV1 to TRBJ2-4; 7 bases line up with TRBD2. The CDR3 goes on 4 residues after the read ends, and that part is filled in from the germline J gene. The CDR3 is 15 amino acids. Germline V lookup: CDR1 NSQYPW, CDR2 LRSPGD (reference sequence). Full variable domain (remainder filled in from reference TRBV1 and TRBJ2-4): VTLLEQNPRWRLVPRGQAVNLRCILKNSQYPWMSWYQQDLQKQLQWLFTLRSPGDKEVKSLPGADYLATRVTDTELRLQVANMSQGRTLYCTCSAGVGGGNTLYFGAGTRLSVL.